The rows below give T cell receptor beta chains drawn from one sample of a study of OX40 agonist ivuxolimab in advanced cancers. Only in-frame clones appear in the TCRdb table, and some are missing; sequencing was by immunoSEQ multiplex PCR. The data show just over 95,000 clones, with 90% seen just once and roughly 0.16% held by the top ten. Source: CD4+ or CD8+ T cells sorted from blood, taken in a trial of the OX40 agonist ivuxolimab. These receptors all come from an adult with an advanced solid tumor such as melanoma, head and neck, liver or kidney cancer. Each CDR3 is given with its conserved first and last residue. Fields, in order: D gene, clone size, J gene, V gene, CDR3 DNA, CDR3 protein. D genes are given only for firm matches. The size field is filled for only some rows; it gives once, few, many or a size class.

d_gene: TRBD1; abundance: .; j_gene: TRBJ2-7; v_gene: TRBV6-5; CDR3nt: TGTGCCAGCAGACGGGGGACAGGGGGCGAGTACGAGCAGTACTTC; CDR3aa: CASRRGTGGEYEQYF
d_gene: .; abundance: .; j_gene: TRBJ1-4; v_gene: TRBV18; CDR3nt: TGTGCCAGCTCACCAGGGGGTTCCGGAGAAAAACTGTTTTTT; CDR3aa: CASSPGGSGEKLFF
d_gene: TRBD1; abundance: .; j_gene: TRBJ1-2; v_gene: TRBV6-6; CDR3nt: TGTGCCAGCAGTTACCGGCAGGGGGGAATGGATGGCTACACCTTC; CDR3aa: CASSYRQGGMDGYTF
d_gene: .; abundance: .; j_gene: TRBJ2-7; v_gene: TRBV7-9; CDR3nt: TGTGCCAGCAGCTTAGAGGGGGGACCAACCTACGAGCAGTACTTC; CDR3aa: CASSLEGGPTYEQYF
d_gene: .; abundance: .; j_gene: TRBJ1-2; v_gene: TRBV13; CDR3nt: TGTGCCAGCAGCCGGGCCCTCCTTGCTTTAACCTTC; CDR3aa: CASSRALLALTF
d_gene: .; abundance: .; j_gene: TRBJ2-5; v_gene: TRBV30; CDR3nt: TGTGCCTGGACCTACGAAGAGACCCAGTACTTC; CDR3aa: CAWTYEETQYF
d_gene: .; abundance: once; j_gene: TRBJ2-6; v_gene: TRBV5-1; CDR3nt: TGCGCCAGCAGCTTGGCCGCAGGCTCTGGGGCCAACGTCCTGACTTTC; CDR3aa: CASSLAAGSGANVLTF
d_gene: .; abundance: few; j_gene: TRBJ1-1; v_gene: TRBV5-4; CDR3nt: TGTGCCAGCAGCCCCGAATTTGCGAACACTGAAGCTTTCTTT; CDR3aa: CASSPEFANTEAFF
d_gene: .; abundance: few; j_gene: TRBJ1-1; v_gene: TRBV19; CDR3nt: TGTGCCAGTAGTACCCTGACAGGGAACACTGAAGCTTTCTTT; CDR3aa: CASSTLTGNTEAFF
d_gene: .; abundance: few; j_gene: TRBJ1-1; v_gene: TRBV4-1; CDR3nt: TGCGCCAGCAGCCCTACCGCCTTGAGCATGAACACTGAAGCTTTCTTT; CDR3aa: CASSPTALSMNTEAFF
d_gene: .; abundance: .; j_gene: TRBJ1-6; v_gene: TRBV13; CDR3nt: TGTGCCAGCAGCAACCGCAGGGGTTGGGATTCACCCCTCCACTTT; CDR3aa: CASSNRRGWDSPLHF
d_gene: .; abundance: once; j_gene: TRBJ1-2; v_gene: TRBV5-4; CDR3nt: TGTGCCAGCAGCTTGTCCGCGGGGGCTAATGGCTACACCTTC; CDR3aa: CASSLSAGANGYTF
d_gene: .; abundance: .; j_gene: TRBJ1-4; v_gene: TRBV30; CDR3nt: TGTGCCTGGAGATGGGGAACAGGAAATGAAAAACTGTTTTTT; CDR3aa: CAWRWGTGNEKLFF
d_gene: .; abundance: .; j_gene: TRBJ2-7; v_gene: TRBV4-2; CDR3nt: TGTGCCAGCAGCCAAGATTCGGGGAGCGAGCAGTACTTC; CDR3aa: CASSQDSGSEQYF
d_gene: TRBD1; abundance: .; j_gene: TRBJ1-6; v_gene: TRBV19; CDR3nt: TGTGCCAGTAGTCGGACAGGGGTAAATTCACCCCTCCACTTT; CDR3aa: CASSRTGVNSPLHF
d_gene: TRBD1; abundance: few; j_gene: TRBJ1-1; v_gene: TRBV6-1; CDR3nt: TGTGCCAGCAGTCTCGACAGGGGCACTGAAGCTTTCTTT; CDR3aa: CASSLDRGTEAFF
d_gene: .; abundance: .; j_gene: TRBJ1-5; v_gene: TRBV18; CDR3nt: TGTGCCAGCTCCCCCTCGGGGAATAGGGGCAATCAGCCCCAGCATTTT; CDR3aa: CASSPSGNRGNQPQHF
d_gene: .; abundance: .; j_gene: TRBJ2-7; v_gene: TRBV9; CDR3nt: TGTGCCAGCAGCTCACTCCCAGCCAATACCGCCGAGCAGTACTTC; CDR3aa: CASSSLPANTAEQYF
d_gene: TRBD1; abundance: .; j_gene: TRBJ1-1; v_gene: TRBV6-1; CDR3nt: TGTGCCAGCAGCGCCTCAGGGGGCTCTGAAGCTTTCTTT; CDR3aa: CASSASGGSEAFF
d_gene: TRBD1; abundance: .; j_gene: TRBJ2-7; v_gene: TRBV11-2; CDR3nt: TGTGCCAGCAGCTTAGGCGGGACAGGGTTAGCGCAGTACTTC; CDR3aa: CASSLGGTGLAQYF
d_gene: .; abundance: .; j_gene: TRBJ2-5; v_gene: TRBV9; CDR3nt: TGTGCCAGCAGCACAGACCCGCAAGAGACCCAGTACTTC; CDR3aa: CASSTDPQETQYF
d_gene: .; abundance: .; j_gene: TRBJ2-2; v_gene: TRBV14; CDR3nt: TGTGCCAGCAGCCAAGCAAGGCCCGGGGAGCTGTTTTTT; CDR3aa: CASSQARPGELFF
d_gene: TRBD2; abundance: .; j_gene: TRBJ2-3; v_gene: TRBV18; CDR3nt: TGTGCCAGCTCACCGACTAGCGGGGGGACAGATACGCAGTATTTT; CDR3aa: CASSPTSGGTDTQYF
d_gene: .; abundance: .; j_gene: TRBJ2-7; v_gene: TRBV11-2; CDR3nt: TGTGCCAGCAGCCTCGGACACCCGTGGGAGCAGTACTTC; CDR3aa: CASSLGHPWEQYF
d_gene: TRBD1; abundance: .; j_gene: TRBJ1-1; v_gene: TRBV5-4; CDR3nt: TGTGCCAGCAGCTTGGCCGGGACAGGGAGAACTGAAGCTTTCTTT; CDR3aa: CASSLAGTGRTEAFF
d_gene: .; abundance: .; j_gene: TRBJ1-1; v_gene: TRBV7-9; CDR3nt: TGTGCCAGCAGCTTAGAGGGGGGGCGCACTGAAGCTTTCTTT; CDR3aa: CASSLEGGRTEAFF
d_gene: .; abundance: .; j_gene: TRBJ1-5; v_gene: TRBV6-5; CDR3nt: TGTGCCAGCAGTGTCACCCGGGGACAGCCCCAGCATTTT; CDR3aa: CASSVTRGQPQHF
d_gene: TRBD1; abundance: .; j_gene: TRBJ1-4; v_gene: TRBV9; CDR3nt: TGTGCCAGCAGCCCATCCCCGACAGGGGGTAACGAAAAACTGTTTTTT; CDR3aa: CASSPSPTGGNEKLFF
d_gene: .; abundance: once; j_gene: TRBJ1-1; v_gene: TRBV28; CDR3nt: TGTGCCAGCACCGTGGGGGGATTGAACACTGAAGCTTTCTTT; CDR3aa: CASTVGGLNTEAFF
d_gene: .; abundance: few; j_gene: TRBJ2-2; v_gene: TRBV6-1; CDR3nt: TGTGCCAGCATGAGGAACTCCCGCACCGGGGAGCTGTTTTTT; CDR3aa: CASMRNSRTGELFF
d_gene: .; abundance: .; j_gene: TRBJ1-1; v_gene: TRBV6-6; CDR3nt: TGTGCCAGCAGTTACTCCGCAGGGGCGAACACTGAAGCTTTCTTT; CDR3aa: CASSYSAGANTEAFF
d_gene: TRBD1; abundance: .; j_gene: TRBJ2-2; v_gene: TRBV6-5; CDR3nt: TGTGCCAGCAGGACAGGGGGCGACACCGGGGAGCTGTTTTTT; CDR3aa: CASRTGGDTGELFF
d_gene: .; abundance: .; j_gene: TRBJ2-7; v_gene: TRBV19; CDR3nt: TGTGCCAGTAGAGGCAGCTACGAGCAGTACTTC; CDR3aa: CASRGSYEQYF
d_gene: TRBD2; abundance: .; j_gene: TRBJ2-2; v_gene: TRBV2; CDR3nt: TGTGCCAGCAGAATATCCACGACTAGCTCATGGTACACCGGGGAGCTGTTTTTT; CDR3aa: CASRISTTSSWYTGELFF
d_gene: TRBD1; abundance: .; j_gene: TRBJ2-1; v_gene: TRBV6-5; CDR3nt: TGTGCCAGCAGTACCGGGACAGGGTTCCAGGGTGAGCAGTTCTTC; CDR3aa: CASSTGTGFQGEQFF
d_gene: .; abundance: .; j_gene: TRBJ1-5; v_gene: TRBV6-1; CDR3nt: TGTGCCAGCAGTGAAATCCAGCGCAATCAGCCCCAGCATTTT; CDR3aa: CASSEIQRNQPQHF
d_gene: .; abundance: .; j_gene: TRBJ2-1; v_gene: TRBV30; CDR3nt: TGTGCCTGGAGAGCATCCGGGGTTTCCTACAATGAGCAGTTCTTC; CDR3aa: CAWRASGVSYNEQFF
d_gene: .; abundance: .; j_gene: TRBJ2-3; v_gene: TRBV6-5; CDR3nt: TGTGCCAGCAGTTCCTTGGCGGACACAGATACGCAGTATTTT; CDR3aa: CASSSLADTDTQYF
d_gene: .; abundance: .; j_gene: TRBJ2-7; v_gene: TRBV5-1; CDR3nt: TGCGCCAGCAGCTTGCCAGGGCGTCAGGACGAGCAGTACTTC; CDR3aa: CASSLPGRQDEQYF
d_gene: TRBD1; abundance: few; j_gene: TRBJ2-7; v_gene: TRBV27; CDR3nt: TGTGCCAGCAGTTGGACAGGGACCTACGAGCAGTACTTC; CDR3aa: CASSWTGTYEQYF
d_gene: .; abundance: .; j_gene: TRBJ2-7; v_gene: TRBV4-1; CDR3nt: TGCGCCAGCAGCCAAGGAGGTGCCTCTCCCTCCCTTTTGGAGCAGTACTTC; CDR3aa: CASSQGGASPSLLEQYF
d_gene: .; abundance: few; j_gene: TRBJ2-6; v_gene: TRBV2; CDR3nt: TGTGCCAGCAGTGGGTCTCTCTTCGCCTCTGGGGCCAACGTCCTGACTTTC; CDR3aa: CASSGSLFASGANVLTF
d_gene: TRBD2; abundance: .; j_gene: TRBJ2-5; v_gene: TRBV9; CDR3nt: TGTGCCAGCAGCGTGACTAGCACAGCCTCGGGAGAGACCCAGTACTTC; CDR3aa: CASSVTSTASGETQYF
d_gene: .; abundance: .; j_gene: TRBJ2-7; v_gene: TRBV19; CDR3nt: TGTGCCAGTATCTCCCCTCGGGGGGAGCAGTACTTC; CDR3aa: CASISPRGEQYF
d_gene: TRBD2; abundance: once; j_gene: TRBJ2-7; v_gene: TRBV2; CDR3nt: TGTGCCAGCAGTGGGGCGGGAGTTAGCTACGAGCAGTACTTC; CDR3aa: CASSGAGVSYEQYF
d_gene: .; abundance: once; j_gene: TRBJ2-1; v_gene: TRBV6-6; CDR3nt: TGTGCCAGCAGTTACGGCGGGGCGACCTACAATGAGCAGTTCTTC; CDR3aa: CASSYGGATYNEQFF
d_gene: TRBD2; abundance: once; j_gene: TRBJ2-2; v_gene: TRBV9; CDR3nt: TGTGCCAGCAGCGTCGCGGGAGGGGCCGGGGAGCTGTTTTTT; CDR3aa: CASSVAGGAGELFF
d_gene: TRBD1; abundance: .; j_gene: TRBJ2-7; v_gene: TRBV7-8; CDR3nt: TGTGCTAGCAGCACCACTAGGGGGCCTAGGGCCTACGAGCAGTACTTC; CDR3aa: CASSTTRGPRAYEQYF
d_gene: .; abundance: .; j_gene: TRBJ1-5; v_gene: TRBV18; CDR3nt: TGTGCCAGCTCACCACAGTCAGGGGCCCAGCCCCAGCATTTT; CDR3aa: CASSPQSGAQPQHF